These 15 T cell receptor beta chains originate from one sample sequenced in a study of T cell responses to AZD1222 COVID-19 vaccine. The repertoire was sequenced with immunoSEQ multiplex PCR; TCRdb's copy has only in-frame clones and lacks some. Of approximately 100,000 clones listed, about 90% are singletons. The specimen was peripheral blood, collected 28 days after the second AZD1222 dose. Receptor source: an adult who received the AZD1222 COVID-19 vaccine.

Notes on this clone: Other DNA sequences in this sample translate to the same CDR3. The genes are TRBV12-3 or TRBV12-4 and TRBJ2-2; D unclear. The length of the CDR3 is 13 residues. Trimming pared 3 bases from V and 1 base from J, leaving 3 bases between. This CDR3 reads CASSLGNTGELFF. The CDR3 DNA reads as TGTGCCAGCAGTTTGGGGAACACCGGGGAGCTGTTTTTT.

The chain couples TRBV5-4 to TRBJ2-4; perhaps D is TRBD1 or TRBD2 (5 bases each). The CDR3 spans 14 residues. Trimming left V 0 bases short and J 4 bases short, with 8 bases between. Germline values: CDR1 SGHNT, CDR2 YYREEE (reference sequence). The CDR3 loop reads CASSLAGGKNIQYF. CDR3 in DNA: TGTGCCAGCAGCTTGGCTGGGGGTAAAAACATTCAGTACTTC.

The chain employs TRBV25-1 and TRBJ2-7; unclear D gene. Trimming left V 5 bases short and J 0 bases short, with 11 bases between. The germline CDR1 and CDR2 sequences are MGHDK and SYGVNS. The CDR3 loop spans 14 amino acids. CDR3 DNA sequence: TGTGCCAGCAGTCTACCCGGCATCTCCTACGAGCAGTACTTC. Translating it yields CASSLPGISYEQYF.

V is TRBV7-2 and J is TRBJ2-5; 9 bases fit TRBD2. Germline V gene data show CDR1 as SGHTA and CDR2 as FQGNSA. V was pared by 0 bases and J by 3 bases, with 5 bases of the junction left unmatched. The CDR3 covers 16 residues. DNA of the CDR3: TGTGCCAGCAGCTTAGCGGGACTAGCTACGGAAGAGACCCAGTACTTC. Translating gives CASSLAGLATEETQYF.

The genes are TRBV28 and TRBJ2-5; TRBD1 matches 7 bases. The length of the CDR3 is 14 residues. With V trimmed by 5 bases and J by 0 bases, 3 bases remained unmatched. Germline V gene sequence: CDR1 MDHEN, CDR2 SYDVKM. In DNA form, the CDR3 reads TGTGCCAGCAGTCCGACAGGGAACCAAGAGACCCAGTACTTC. Its protein is CASSPTGNQETQYF.

Worth noting for this clone: This may arise from a read error, as a much more abundant clone is one base away. The chain employs TRBV6-5 and TRBJ2-2; TRBD2 is a possible D gene (6 bases). The CDR3 is 14 amino acids. Germline V lookup: CDR1 MNHEY, CDR2 SVGAGI. The ends were cut back, 11 bases at V and 5 bases at J, with 18 bases in the middle. As DNA, the CDR3 is TGTGCCGGCACTCCCCATGGGGGGACCGGGGAGCTGTTTTTT. Translating it yields CAGTPHGGTGELFF.

The chain combines TRBV9 with TRBJ1-3; no clear D. V was pared by 0 bases and J by 8 bases, with 12 bases between. The CDR3 has 14 amino acids. Looked up from germline, CDR1 is SGDLS and CDR2 is YYNGEE. The DNA for the CDR3 is TGTGCCAGCAGCGTAGATGGGATTGGGGACACCATATATTTT. Protein sequence: CASSVDGIGDTIYF.

The chain joins TRBV15 to TRBJ1-2; 10 nucleotides line up with TRBD1. The CDR3 extends over 15 amino acids. Losses at the gene ends were 9 bases for V and 1 base for J; bases not matched to a gene: 8. Germline CDR1 LNHNV, CDR2 YYDKDF (reference sequence). CDR3 loop: CATRPGTGVNYGYTF. CDR3 DNA: TGTGCCACTAGACCCGGGACAGGGGTTAACTATGGCTACACCTTC. The whole variable domain, remainder taken from reference TRBV15 and TRBJ1-2, is DAMVIQNPRYQVTQFGKPVTLSCSQTLNHNVMYWYQQKSSQAPKLLFHYYDKDFNNEADTPDNFQSRRPNTSFCFLDIRSPGLGDTAMYLCATRPGTGVNYGYTFGSGTRLTVV.

A note on this clone: Different DNA sequences within this sample yield the same CDR3. The chain employs TRBV7-3 and TRBJ2-7; 11 nucleotides align to TRBD1. Germline loops: CDR1 SGHTA, CDR2 FQGTGA. The V gene end was trimmed by 5 bases and the J gene end by 4 bases; junction bases not matched to a gene: 1. The CDR3 totals 13 residues. CDR3 sequence: CASSRDRGYEQYF. CDR3 nucleotides: TGTGCCAGCAGCCGGGACAGGGGGTACGAGCAGTACTTC.

This clone occurred a few times. J is TRBJ2-5 and V is TRBV9; D might be TRBD2 (6 bases). Trimming took 4 bases from V and 3 from J, leaving 13 bases between them. CDR1 is SGDLS and CDR2 is YYNGEE in the germline V gene. The CDR3 spans 14 residues. CDR3 nucleotide sequence: TGTGCCAGCAGCCTGCGACTAGGAGAAGAGACCCAGTACTTC. The encoded protein is CASSLRLGEETQYF.

The J gene is TRBJ1-2, the V gene TRBV19; D gene unclear. Germline CDR1 is LNHDA and CDR2 is SQIVND (reference sequence). The V end lost 1 base, the J end lost 7 bases, and 4 bases lay between the germline ends. The CDR3 has 11 residues. CDR3 sequence: CASSIAGGYTF. DNA of the CDR3: TGTGCCAGTAGTATAGCCGGTGGCTACACCTTC.

This clone came up once. The chain has TRBV4-3 and TRBJ2-3, with unresolved D. The V end lost 0 bases, the J end lost 3 bases, and 7 bases lay between the germline ends. This CDR3 contains 14 residues. CDR1 is LGHNA and CDR2 is YSLEER in the germline V gene. CDR3 loop: CASSQDSRTDTQYF. The CDR3 DNA is TGCGCCAGCAGCCAAGATTCTCGTACAGATACGCAGTATTTT.

J is TRBJ1-6 and V is TRBV5-1; maybe TRBD1 (5 bases). The CDR3 is 15 amino acids. Germline CDR1 reads SGHRS; CDR2 reads YFSETQ. V was pared by 0 bases and J by 9 bases, with 13 bases between. The CDR3 DNA is TGCGCCAGCAGCTTGGCGGGGACGGACGGTTCACCCCTCCACTTT. Protein sequence: CASSLAGTDGSPLHF.

The chain carries TRBV6-6 and TRBJ2-7; TRBD2 matches at 12 bases. V lost 7 bases to trimming and J lost 0 bases; unmatched junction nucleotides: 4. The CDR3 is made up of 15 amino acids. Per the germline V gene, CDR1 is MNHNY and CDR2 is SVGAGI (reference sequence). CDR3 protein: CASIWTSGVSYEQYF. The CDR3 coding sequence is TGTGCCAGCATCTGGACTAGCGGGGTCTCCTACGAGCAGTACTTC.

The chain recombines TRBV3-1 (or the pseudogene TRBV3-2) with TRBJ1-6; 9 positions match TRBD1. CDR1 is LGHDT and CDR2 is YNNKEL in the germline V gene (reference sequence). V shed 2 bases and J 10 bases; nucleotides not matched to a gene: 9. The CDR3 has 16 residues. The CDR3 nucleotides are TGTGCCAGCAGCCAACCCAGGGGGACAGGGAGATCACCCCTCCACTTT. Translation gives CASSQPRGTGRSPLHF.